This T cell receptor beta chain was retrieved from a study of vaccination effects on CD4 cells after COVID-19. CD4+ T cells specific for antigen were expanded with viral peptide pools by the ViraFEST assay before sequencing. Upon completion of 10 days in culture, CD4+ T cells were isolated. None of the vaccinated had previously contracted SARS-CoV-2, and their nucleocapsid antibodies tested negative. A density of fewer than 2.5 million PBMC per well was used; these cells were cultured with approximately 9.1 IU/ml IL-2 and roughly 9.5 ug/ml peptides. About this clone itself: The antigen remains unidentified.

Method: immunoSEQ multiplex PCR; TCRdb's copy keeps in-frame clones and lacks some. The data hold approximately 28,000 clones, with approximately 70% observed a single time. This CDR3 has 14 amino acids. The germline V and J ends were trimmed by 7 bases and 6 bases, with 18 bases remaining between them. Germline CDR1 and CDR2: LGHNT and FRNRAP. The clonotype comes from a human donor who received a COVID-19 vaccine. The genes are TRBV12-5 and TRBJ1-1, with unresolved D. The sequencing here drew on CD4+ T cells from PBMCs cultured with HCoV-NL63 spike peptides, taken before COVID-19 vaccination. Here the CDR3 reads CASVSGRGFAEAFF. As DNA, the CDR3 is TGTGCTAGTGTTTCCGGACGAGGGTTCGCTGAAGCTTTCTTT.